The subject of this entry is one T cell receptor (beta chain). Its antigen is still unknown. Base qualities are not provided; no much larger clone lies one nucleotide away. This sample was taken from a study of T cells in Graves' hyperthyroidism and ophthalmopathy (dated by TCRdb to the late 2010s). About the investigation overall: Peripheral blood samples were taken at initial diagnosis, before any treatment was given. To identify TCR V-J signatures that set the groups apart, the researchers used a discovery cohort of about a hundred patients, made up of 40 to 45 with Graves' ophthalmopathy and 55 to 65 with stable Graves' hyperthyroidism. Whether ophthalmopathy could be predicted prospectively was tested in an independent validation cohort made up of roughly 19 hyperthyroidism patients plus 17 patients who later progressed to ophthalmopathy. The roughly 94 discovery patients were randomly divided into training and test sets at a 7:3 ratio. In six Graves' hyperthyroidism patients, the study also compared T-cell repertoires from thyroid tissue with T-cell repertoires from blood. Following sampling, methimazole starting at 30 mg daily was given to hyperthyroidism patients, and high-dose intravenous methylprednisolone was given to ophthalmopathy patients. The paper describes TCR Vbeta CDR3 sequencing of more than 120 peripheral blood samples, made up of 40 to 45 ophthalmopathy patients, around 73 hyperthyroidism patients and roughly 17 progressor patients.

Results the study describes overall, beyond this receptor: A 13 V-J signature model separated ophthalmopathy from stable hyperthyroidism, with around 88% sensitivity and 81.08% specificity in cross-validation and 80%/75% in testing. Blood samples also contained most of the expanded thyroid clonotypes (frequency above 0.001), which suggests that blood repertoires may reflect thyroid immune responses. Sample size was not statistically predetermined, and blinding of investigators to group allocation was not performed. In validation, progression to ophthalmopathy was predicted by the model with around 71% sensitivity and roughly 72% specificity, a median of 6.5 months before onset.

The TCR beta CDR3 regions were amplified from RNA transcripts. For the first round of RT-PCR on the TCR CDR3, the HTBI primer set was used together with the Qiagen OneStep RT-PCR kit. Libraries were constructed in a second round of multiplex PCR, after which size selection and purification were carried out. Libraries were sequenced paired-end with 100 bp reads on an Illumina HiSeq2000. Regarding the original processing steps: Raw data were processed with SOAPnuke, discarding reads with adapters, uncalled bases, mean Phred below 15, or no exact constant-primer or identifier match. High-quality paired reads were merged with COPE v1.2.5, and unique nucleotide sequences were defined as clonotypes. Clonotypes were aligned to IMGT TRBV, TRBD and TRBJ reference segments using MiTCR v1.1. Only V-J combinations with frequency above 0.0001, covering roughly 99% of repertoires, were analysed. The TCS score was defined as F50 (clonal expansion) divided by E x V (chaos), with BLOSUM62-based TCRdist calculated between CDR3 peptides within each V-J. Welch's t-statistics and random forest reduced just over 500 V-J features to fewer than 15, which were used in a naive Bayes classifier (R e1071). TCRdb reprocessing: public reads trimmed at Q25 with fastp, clones called with MiXCR, in-frame beta chains kept. Each entry is one CDR3 protein sequence, shown with its most common DNA and genes. These V and J calls are TCRdb output, not the study's own analysis. Here the sample has approximately 400,000 distinct CDR3 sequences; about 13% occur a single time. Together, the top ten hold 20% of the sample.

The CDR3 starts with the cysteine, ends with the phenylalanine, and has 15 residues. Here the CDR3 DNA is all that survives: 45 bases in frame from base 1. Looking up the germline V gene yields CDR1 MDHEN and CDR2 SYDVKM. Between the V and J ends, shortened by 7 bases and 4 bases respectively, the junction contains 18 bases. Hyperthyroidism patients were aged 18 to 65 years and newly diagnosed, with disease duration of less than 2 months. Patients with uncontrolled infections, other autoimmune diseases, pregnancy or lactation were excluded. Diagnoses relied on clinical symptoms, serum thyroxine and TRAb, thyroid ultrasound and orbital computed tomography. Blood from progressor patients was collected at the time of first diagnosis with hyperthyroidism, before any ophthalmopathy symptoms had appeared. PBMCs were separated from around 9.1 ml of fresh peripheral blood using Ficoll-Paque density gradient centrifugation. Progressor patients were defined as those initially diagnosed with Graves' hyperthyroidism in whom ophthalmopathy developed during follow-up. Total RNA was extracted using Trizol reagent, and RNA quality was assessed on an Agilent 2100 Bioanalyzer.

Material: blood. This TCR was sampled from a man aged 25-40 years with Graves' hyperthyroidism that later progressed to Graves' ophthalmopathy. This chain is built from TRBV28 and TRBJ2-3; matching of 8 bases hints at TRBD1 as the D gene. The CDR3 in this case is CASTVGGTGADTQYF. DNA sequence: TGTGCCAGCACCGTGGGGGGGACAGGAGCAGATACGCAGTATTTT.